The sequence of this TCR beta chain was determined in a study of cytomegalovirus exposure and HLA in healthy donors. There are 17 residues in the CDR3. V was clipped by 2 bases and J by 1 base; unmatched bases: 10. Germline CDR1 is SGHRS and CDR2 is YFSETQ. It was with 60 Vbeta and 13 Jbeta primers that the PCR ran. TCRdb keeps only in-frame clones here, not all; method: immunoSEQ multiplex PCR. The sample shows 150,000 to 250,000 clones, 75% to 85% of them seen only once. The chain recombines TRBV5-1 with TRBJ1-1; 8 bases are shared with TRBD1. What was sequenced was PBMCs. This clonotype was sampled from a woman between 45 and 60 years old in good health and CMV-seronegative. The CDR3 sequence: CASSFLGQGGGNTEAFF. In DNA, the CDR3 is TGCGCCAGCAGCTTTCTCGGACAGGGTGGGGGGAACACTGAAGCTTTCTTT.